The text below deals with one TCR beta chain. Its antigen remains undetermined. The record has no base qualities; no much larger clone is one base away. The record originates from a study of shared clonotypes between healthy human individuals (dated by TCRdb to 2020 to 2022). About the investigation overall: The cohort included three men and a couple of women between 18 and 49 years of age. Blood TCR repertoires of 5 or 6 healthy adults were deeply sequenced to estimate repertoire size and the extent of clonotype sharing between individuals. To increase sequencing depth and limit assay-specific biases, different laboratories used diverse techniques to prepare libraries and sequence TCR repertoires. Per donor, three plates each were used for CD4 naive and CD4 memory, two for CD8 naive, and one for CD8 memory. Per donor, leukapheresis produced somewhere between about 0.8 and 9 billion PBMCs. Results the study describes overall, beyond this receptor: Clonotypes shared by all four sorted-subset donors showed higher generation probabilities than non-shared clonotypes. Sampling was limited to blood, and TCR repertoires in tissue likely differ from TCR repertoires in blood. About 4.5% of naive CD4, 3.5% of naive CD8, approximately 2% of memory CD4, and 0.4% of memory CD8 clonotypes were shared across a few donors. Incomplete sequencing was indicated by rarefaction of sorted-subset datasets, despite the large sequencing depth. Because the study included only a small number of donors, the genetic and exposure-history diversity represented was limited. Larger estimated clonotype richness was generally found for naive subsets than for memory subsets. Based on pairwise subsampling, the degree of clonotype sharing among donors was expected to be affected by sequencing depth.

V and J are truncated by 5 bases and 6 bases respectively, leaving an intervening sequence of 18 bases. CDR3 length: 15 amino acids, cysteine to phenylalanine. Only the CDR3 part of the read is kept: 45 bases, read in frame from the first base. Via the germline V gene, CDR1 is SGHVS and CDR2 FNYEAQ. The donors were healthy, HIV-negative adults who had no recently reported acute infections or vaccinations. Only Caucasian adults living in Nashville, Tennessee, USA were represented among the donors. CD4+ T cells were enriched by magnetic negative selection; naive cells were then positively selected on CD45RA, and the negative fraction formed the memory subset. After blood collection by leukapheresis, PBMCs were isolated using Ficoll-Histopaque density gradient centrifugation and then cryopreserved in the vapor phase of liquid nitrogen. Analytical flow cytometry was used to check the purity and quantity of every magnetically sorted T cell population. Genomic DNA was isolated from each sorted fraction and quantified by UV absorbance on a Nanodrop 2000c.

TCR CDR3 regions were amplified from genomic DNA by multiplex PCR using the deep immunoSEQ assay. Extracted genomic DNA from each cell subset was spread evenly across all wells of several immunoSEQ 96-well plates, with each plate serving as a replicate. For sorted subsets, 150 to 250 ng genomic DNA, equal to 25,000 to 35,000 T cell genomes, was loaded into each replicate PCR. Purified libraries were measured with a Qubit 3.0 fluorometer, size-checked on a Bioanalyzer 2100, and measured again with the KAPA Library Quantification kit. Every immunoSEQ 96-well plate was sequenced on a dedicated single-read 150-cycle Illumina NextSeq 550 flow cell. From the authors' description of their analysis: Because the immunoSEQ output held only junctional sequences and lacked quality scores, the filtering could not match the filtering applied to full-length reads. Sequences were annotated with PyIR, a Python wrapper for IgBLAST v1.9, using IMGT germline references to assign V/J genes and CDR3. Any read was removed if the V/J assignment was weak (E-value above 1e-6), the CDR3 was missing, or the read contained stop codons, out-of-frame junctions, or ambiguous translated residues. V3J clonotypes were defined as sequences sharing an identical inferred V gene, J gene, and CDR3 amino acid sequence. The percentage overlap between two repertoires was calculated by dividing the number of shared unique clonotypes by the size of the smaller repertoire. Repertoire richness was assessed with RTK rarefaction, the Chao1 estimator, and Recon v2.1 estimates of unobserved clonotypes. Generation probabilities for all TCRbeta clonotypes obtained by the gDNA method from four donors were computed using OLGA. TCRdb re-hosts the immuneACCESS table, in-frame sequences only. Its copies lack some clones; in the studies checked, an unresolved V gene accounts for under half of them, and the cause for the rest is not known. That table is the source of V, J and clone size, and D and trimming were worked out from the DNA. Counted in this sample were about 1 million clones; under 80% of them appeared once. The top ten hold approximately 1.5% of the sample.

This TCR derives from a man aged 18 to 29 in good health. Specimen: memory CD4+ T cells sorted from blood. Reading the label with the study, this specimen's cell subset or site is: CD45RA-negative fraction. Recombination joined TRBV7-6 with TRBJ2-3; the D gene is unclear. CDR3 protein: CASSRGYPLGDTQYF. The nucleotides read TGTGCCAGCAGCCGAGGCTATCCGCTTGGGGATACGCAGTATTTT. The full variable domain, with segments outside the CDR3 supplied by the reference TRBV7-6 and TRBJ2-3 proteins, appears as GAGVSQSPRYKVTKRGQDVALRCDPISGHVSLYWYRQALGQGPEFLTYFNYEAQQDKSGLPNDRFSAERPEGSISTLTIQRTEQRDSAMYRCASSRGYPLGDTQYFGPGTRLTVL.